These 20 T cell receptor beta chains originate from one sample sequenced in a study of beta chain features in type 1 diabetes. Overall study results and limits: Shortening of TCRB CDR3s, moderate but significant, appeared in all four CD4+ subsets of Type 1 diabetes patients.

Expressed TCRB transcripts were sequenced after all isolated RNA was converted to cDNA. Here immunoSEQ multiplex PCR was the method, and the copy in TCRdb shows in-frame clones only, minus some. Among some 360,000 clones listed, 8.5% to 10% were seen once. These TCRs are of unknown antigen specificity. The sample consisted of central memory CD4+ T cells from blood. These receptors came from a man younger than 40 with type 1 diabetes.

On this clone itself: This sample includes further DNA sequences coding for the same CDR3. The V call is TRBV19, the J call TRBJ1-5; TRBD1 aligns across 8 bases. Germline CDR1 reads LNHDA; CDR2 reads SQIVND (reference sequence). This CDR3 comprises 14 residues. With 2 bases clipped from V and 3 bases from J, the junction kept 0 bases outside the gene matches. The CDR3 DNA follows: TGTGCCAGTAGTATACAGGGGGCCAATCAGCCCCAGCATTTT. The encoded protein is CASSIQGANQPQHF. The full variable domain, in which reference TRBV19 and TRBJ1-5 provide the parts outside the CDR3, is DGGITQSPKYLFRKEGQNVTLSCEQNLNHDAMYWYRQDPGQGLRLIYYSQIVNDFQKGDIAEGYSVSREKKESFPLTVTSAQKNPTAFYLCASSIQGANQPQHFGDGTRLSIL.

V usage is TRBV19 and J usage is TRBJ2-7; 9 bases agree with TRBD2. This CDR3 is built from 14 residues. V shed 8 bases, J shed 0 bases, and the junction held 5 bases outside the gene matches. Germline CDR1 is LNHDA and CDR2 is SQIVND (reference sequence). The DNA for the CDR3 is TGTGCCAGTGCCGGGACTAGCATCTCCTACGAGCAGTACTTC. Protein product: CASAGTSISYEQYF.

The gene calls are TRBV30 and TRBJ1-5; D ambiguous. CDR1 and CDR2 from the germline V gene are GTSNPN and SVGIG (reference sequence). The CDR3 is 12 residues long. V was shortened by 0 bases and J by 7 bases, with 7 bases between the two germline ends. CDR3 protein: CAWSVLGQPQHF. DNA of the CDR3: TGTGCCTGGAGTGTATTAGGGCAGCCCCAGCATTTT.

This clone was counted between two and nine times. The chain employs TRBV6-6 and TRBJ1-5, with a possible D match to TRBD1 (5 bases). The CDR3 length is 13 residues. Germline CDR1 and CDR2: MNHNY and SVGAGI (reference sequence). Between the trimmed V and J ends, which lost 6 bases and 8 bases, there was a span of 14 bases. DNA for the CDR3: TGTGCCAGCAGCCGAATTACGACAGAGCCCCAGCATTTT. Translating gives CASSRITTEPQHF.

This clone has only a few counts. CDR3 in amino acids: CASREQVYNQPQHF. DNA of the CDR3: TGTGCCAGCAGGGAACAGGTCTACAATCAGCCCCAGCATTTT. The chain joins TRBV2 to TRBJ1-5, with a tentative D call TRBD1 (5 bases). Trimming took off 6 bases at V and 3 bases at J, with 12 bases between the two ends. The CDR3 is made up of 14 amino acids. Germline CDR1 reads SNHLY; CDR2 reads FYNNEI.

This clone was observed at least ten times. The chain is built from TRBV7-9 and TRBJ2-2; the match to TRBD2 covers 13 bases. CDR1 is SEHNR and CDR2 is FQNEAQ in the germline V gene (reference sequence). The J segment lost 4 bases and the V segment lost 5 bases, leaving 4 bases of the junction unmatched. The CDR3 is 16 residues long. CDR3 sequence: CASSTTSGRITGELFF. The CDR3 DNA reads as TGTGCCAGCAGCACGACTAGCGGGAGGATCACCGGGGAGCTGTTTTTT.

The CDR3 spells CASSLDAGETQYF. Written as DNA, the CDR3 is TGCGCCAGCAGCTTGGACGCGGGAGAGACCCAGTACTTC. This chain connects TRBV5-1 to TRBJ2-5; possible D gene TRBD2, 5 bases. From germline, CDR1 is SGHRS and CDR2 YFSETQ. Between the trimmed V and J ends, which lost 0 bases and 4 bases, there was a span of 7 bases. This CDR3 comprises 13 residues. The entire variable domain, with the rest obtained from reference TRBV5-1 and TRBJ2-5, is as follows: KAGVTQTPRYLIKTRGQQVTLSCSPISGHRSVSWYQQTPGQGLQFLFEYFSETQRNKGNFPGRFSGRQFSNSRSEMNVSTLELGDSALYLCASSLDAGETQYFGPGTRLLVL.

This clone was detected only a few times. The gene calls are TRBV19 and TRBJ2-1; 13 positions agree with TRBD2. Germline V gene data show CDR1 as LNHDA and CDR2 as SQIVND (reference sequence). The CDR3 loop spans 15 amino acids. Trimming at V came to 4 bases and at J to 6 bases, leaving 3 bases not matched to a gene. CDR3 DNA sequence: TGTGCCAGTAGTACGGGGACTAGCGGGACCAATGAGCAGTTCTTC. Its protein product is CASSTGTSGTNEQFF.

The gene calls are TRBV29-1 and TRBJ2-5, with D possibly TRBD2 on 5 matching bases. Germline assignment: CDR1 SQVTM and CDR2 ANQGSEA. This CDR3 spans 13 amino acids. The V end was cut by 6 bases, the J end by 4 bases, with 15 bases between. For the CDR3, the DNA is TGCAGCGTCGTGGTTGACTACCCAGAGACCCAGTACTTC. It is translated as CSVVVDYPETQYF.

This clone was counted only a few times. This chain joins TRBV27 and TRBJ2-4, with a possible D match to TRBD2 (5 bases). The CDR3 sequence is 17 residues long. V lost 5 bases to trimming and J lost 1 base, with 18 bases between them. The germline V gene encodes CDR1 MNHEY and CDR2 SMNVEV (reference sequence). DNA for the CDR3: TGTGCCAGCAGTACCACGAGGGATCTGAGGGCCAAAAACATTCAGTACTTC. Translating it yields CASSTTRDLRAKNIQYF.

This clone showed up just a few times. This chain uses TRBV2 with TRBJ2-2, with 9 bases aligning to TRBD1. V was clipped by 4 bases and J by 4 bases; unmatched bases: 7. Per germline, CDR1 SNHLY and CDR2 FYNNEI. The CDR3 covers 16 residues. The CDR3 loop is CASSVGRTGVTGELFF. The CDR3, as DNA: TGTGCCAGCAGTGTGGGCCGGACAGGGGTCACCGGGGAGCTGTTTTTT. The full variable domain, its missing parts supplied by reference TRBV2 and TRBJ2-2, is EPEVTQTPSHQVTQMGQEVILRCVPISNHLYFYWYRQILGQKVEFLVSFYNNEISEKSEIFDDQFSVERPDGSNFTLKIRSTKLEDSAMYFCASSVGRTGVTGELFFGEGSRLTVL.

This clone has a handful of counts. This chain connects TRBV29-1 to TRBJ2-3; D gene unclear. The CDR3 is made up of 13 amino acids. V was cut by 7 bases and J by 4 bases, with 15 bases left in between. Germline lookup yields CDR1 SQVTM and CDR2 ANQGSEA. The CDR3 here is CSGWTETADTQYF. In nucleotides, the CDR3 is TGCAGCGGATGGACCGAAACGGCAGATACGCAGTATTTT.

This clone was counted only a few times. The sample has other DNA sequences that encode this CDR3 too. The gene calls are TRBV5-1 and TRBJ2-3; the D gene is possibly TRBD2 (5 bases). Deletions cut 3 bases from V and 2 bases from J, with 7 bases between. Per the germline V gene, CDR1 is SGHRS and CDR2 is YFSETQ. This CDR3 has 13 residues. This CDR3 reads CASSSGSTDTQYF. The CDR3 DNA is TGCGCCAGCAGCTCGGGGTCCACAGATACGCAGTATTTT.

This clone was found a few times. The chain carries TRBV5-1 and TRBJ1-1; no clear D gene. The CDR3 loop spans 15 amino acids. The germline V gene has CDR1 SGHRS and CDR2 YFSETQ. Trimming pared 2 bases from V and 1 base from J, leaving 12 bases between. The CDR3 DNA reads TGCGCCAGCAGCTTACTGACACTCAGGAACACTGAAGCTTTCTTT. Protein: CASSLLTLRNTEAFF.

This chain connects TRBV11-2 to TRBJ1-2; the D is unclear. Germline V gives CDR1 SGHAT, CDR2 FQNNGV. There are 16 residues in the CDR3. Trimming left V 5 bases short and J 4 bases short, with 20 bases between. The CDR3 loop is CASSRRAPGESYGYTF. DNA for the CDR3: TGTGCCAGCAGCCGTAGGGCCCCCGGAGAGAGCTATGGCTACACCTTC.

This clone was observed at least ten times. CDR3 coding DNA: TGTGCCAGCAGTCCCAGAGACAGCGCCCTGTTTTTT. Translation gives CASSPRDSALFF. The V call is TRBV7-2, the J call TRBJ2-2, with D tentatively TRBD1 (5 bases). The germline V gene has CDR1 SGHTA and CDR2 FQGNSA. The CDR3 totals 12 residues. V was trimmed by 6 bases and J by 14 bases, leaving 16 bases between them.

This clone was seen a few times. The chain uses TRBV10-3 and TRBJ2-5; the D gene could be TRBD1 or TRBD2 (6 bases each). The V gene lost 4 bases and the J gene lost 0 bases, with 12 bases spanning the gap. The V gene's germline CDR1 is ENHRY and CDR2 SYGVKD. CDR3 length: 15 amino acids. The CDR3 loop reads CAISGGAANQETQYF. DNA for the CDR3: TGTGCCATCAGTGGGGGGGCTGCAAACCAAGAGACCCAGTACTTC.

This clone was recorded a few times. The V call is TRBV5-1, the J call TRBJ2-3, with 8 bases aligning to TRBD2. Germline trimming cut 2 bases from V and 2 bases from J; bases unmatched to any gene: 7. This CDR3 has 16 amino acids. Germline V gene lookup returns CDR1 SGHRS and CDR2 YFSETQ. The CDR3 nucleotides are TGCGCCAGCAGCTTATACGGGACTAGGGCCACAGATACGCAGTATTTT. Translation: CASSLYGTRATDTQYF.

The V call is TRBV30, the J call TRBJ1-5; D is possibly TRBD1 (5 bases). The ends were cut back, 8 bases at V and 3 bases at J, with 23 bases in the middle. The CDR3 is made up of 16 amino acids. The germline V gene encodes CDR1 GTSNPN and CDR2 SVGIG (reference sequence). CDR3 in amino acids: CAKLSGRDGHNQPQHF. The CDR3 bases are TGTGCCAAATTAAGCGGCCGGGACGGGCACAATCAGCCCCAGCATTTT.

This clone has a count of ten or more. Its ends do not fully match the called genes, so a read error is possible. The J gene is TRBJ1-2, the V gene TRBV7-3; 9 bases map to TRBD1. The CDR3 extends over 15 amino acids. CDR1 and CDR2 from the germline V gene are SGHTA and FQGTGA. For the CDR3, the DNA is TGTGCCAGCAGCTTAACGACAGGGGGTAACCATGGCTACACCTTC. It yields the protein CASSLTTGGNHGYTF.